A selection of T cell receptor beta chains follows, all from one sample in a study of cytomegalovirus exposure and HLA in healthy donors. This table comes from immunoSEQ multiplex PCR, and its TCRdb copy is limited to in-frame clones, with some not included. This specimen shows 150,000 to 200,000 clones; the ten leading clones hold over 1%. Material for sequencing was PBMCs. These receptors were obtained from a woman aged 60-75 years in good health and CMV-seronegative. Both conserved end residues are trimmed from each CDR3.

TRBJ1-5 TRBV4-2 ASSQDGTTNQPQH
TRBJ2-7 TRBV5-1 ASSVDVAGGIEQY
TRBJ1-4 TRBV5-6 ASSLTGGDATNEKLF
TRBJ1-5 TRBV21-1 ASSKLGGSNQPQH
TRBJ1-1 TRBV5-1 ASSFDDINTEAF
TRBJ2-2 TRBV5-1 ASSLSQGSGELF
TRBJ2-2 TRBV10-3 AISEPTGYGGELF
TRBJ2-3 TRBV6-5 ASSLTGGDADTQY
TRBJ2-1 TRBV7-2 ASSLKAGSTNEQF
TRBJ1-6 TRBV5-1 ASSWDSLSYNSPLH
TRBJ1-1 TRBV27 ASTSLGEAF
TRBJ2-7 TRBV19 ASRARSAGEQY
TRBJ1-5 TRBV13 ASSSGTEGPRQPQH
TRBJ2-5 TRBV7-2 ASTGRLAGYRQETQY
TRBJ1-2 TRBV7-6 ASSYSEGVDGYT
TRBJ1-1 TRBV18 AGSPIPGTNTEAF
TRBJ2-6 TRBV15 ATSREPRESGANVLT
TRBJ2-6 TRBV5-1 ASSLALGTGGVGSGANVLT
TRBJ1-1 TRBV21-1 ASSNVFDTEAF
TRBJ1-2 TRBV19 ASSMIPGQGAHGYT
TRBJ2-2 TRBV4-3 ASSHPGLRGRAGELF
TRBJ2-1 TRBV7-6 ASSLGTPGLAGANEQF
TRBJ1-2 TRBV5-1 ASSPGDRFFNYGYT
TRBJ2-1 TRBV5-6 ASSLGSGGNYNEQF
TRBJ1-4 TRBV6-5 ASRYRTGSEKLF
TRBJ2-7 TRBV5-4 ASSLEGYRGPSYEQY
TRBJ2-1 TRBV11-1 ASSLTPGQGSYNEQF